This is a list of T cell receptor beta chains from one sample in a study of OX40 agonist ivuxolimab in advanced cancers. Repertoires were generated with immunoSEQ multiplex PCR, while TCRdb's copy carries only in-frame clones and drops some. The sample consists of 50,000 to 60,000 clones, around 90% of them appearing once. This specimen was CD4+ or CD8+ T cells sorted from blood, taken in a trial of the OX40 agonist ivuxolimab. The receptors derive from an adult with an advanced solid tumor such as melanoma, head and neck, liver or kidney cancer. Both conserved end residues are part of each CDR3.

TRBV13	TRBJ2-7	CASSLGNRLYEQYF
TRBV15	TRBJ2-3	CATSRGPGTQDTQYF
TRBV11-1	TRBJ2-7	CASSPGPHEQYF
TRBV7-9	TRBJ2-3	CASSLLVAATDTQYF
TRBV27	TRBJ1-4	CASSPYGVANEKLFF
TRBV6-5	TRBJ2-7	CGTGVAYEQYF
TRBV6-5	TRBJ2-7	CASSYSRLAGDEEQYF
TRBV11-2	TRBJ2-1	CASSLGQEQFF
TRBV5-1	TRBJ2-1	CASSFGSGRNNEQFF
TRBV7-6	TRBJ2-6	CASSLGFGGQFSGANVLTF
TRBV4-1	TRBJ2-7	CASSQGFPIRAEYEQYF
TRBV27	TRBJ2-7	CASSPGGALEYF
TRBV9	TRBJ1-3	CASSVTYSGNTIYF
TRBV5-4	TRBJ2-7	CASSSGTSPEQYF
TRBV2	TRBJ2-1	CASSVGLAGSYNEQFF
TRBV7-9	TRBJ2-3	CASSLSTGDTQYF
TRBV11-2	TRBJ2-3	CASSPTVGLAASADTQYF
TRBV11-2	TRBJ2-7	CASNFGESTPPGEQYF
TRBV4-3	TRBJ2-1	CASSQVVEFYNEQFF
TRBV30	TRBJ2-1	CAWSDGNEQFF
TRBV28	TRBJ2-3	CASSSPPEGVTQYF
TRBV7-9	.	CASSPRGRGYEQYF
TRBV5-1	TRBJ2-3	CASSWLTSGGTDTQYF
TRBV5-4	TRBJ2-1	CASISLSNEQFF
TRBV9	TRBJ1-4	CASSVGGGTEKLFF
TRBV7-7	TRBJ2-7	CASSQGTGSYEQYF
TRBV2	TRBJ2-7	CASSVGEQYF
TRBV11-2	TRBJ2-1	CASSLDRGDRGLLANEQFF
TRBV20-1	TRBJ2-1	CSAPSPHEQFF